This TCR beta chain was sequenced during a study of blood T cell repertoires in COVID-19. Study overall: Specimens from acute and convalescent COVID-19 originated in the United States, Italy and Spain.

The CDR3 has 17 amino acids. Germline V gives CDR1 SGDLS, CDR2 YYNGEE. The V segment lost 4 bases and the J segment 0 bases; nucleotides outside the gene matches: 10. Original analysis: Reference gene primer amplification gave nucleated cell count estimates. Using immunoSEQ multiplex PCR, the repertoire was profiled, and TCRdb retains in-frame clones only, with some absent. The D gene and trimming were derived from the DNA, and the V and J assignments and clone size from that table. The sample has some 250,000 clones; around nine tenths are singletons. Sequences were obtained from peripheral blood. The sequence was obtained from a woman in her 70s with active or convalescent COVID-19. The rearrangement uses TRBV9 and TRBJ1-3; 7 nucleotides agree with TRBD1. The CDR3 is CASSFMDRTFSGNTIYF. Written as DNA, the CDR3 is TGTGCCAGCAGCTTTATGGACAGGACTTTCTCTGGAAACACCATATATTTT.